This T cell receptor (beta chain) was sequenced for a study of response to subunit inactivated influenza vaccine. Study-wide findings and caveats: A suggestion made by the authors is that each seasonal influenza vaccination recruits few new T cells.

TCRdb analysed the RT-PCR reads with MiXCR anew, one entry per CDR3 protein. The repertoire consists of 200,000 to 300,000 distinct CDR3 sequences, with 12% occurring once and the leading ten covering approximately 8.3%. V shed 8 bases and J shed 6 bases, with 23 bases lying between them. Germline V gene lookup returns CDR1 LGHNA and CDR2 YNFKEQ. This CDR3 spans 15 amino acids. This clonotype was picked up many times. Antigen: not known. The chain joins TRBV4-2 to TRBJ2-7; D gene unclear. The sequence was obtained from a man in his fifties or sixties who received an inactivated influenza vaccine. Sequenced material: non-naive T cells sorted from PBMCs, taken 14 to 15 days before vaccination. CDR3 DNA sequence: TGTGCCAGCCCCCTAGGGCCCGTCGAGAACGCCGAGCAGTACTTC. Translating it yields CASPLGPVENAEQYF.